This T cell receptor beta chain was captured by sequencing in a study of blood T cells in healthy people across ages. Study results and caveats: Donor CMV status, an unknown factor, possibly confounded changes in expanded clonotypes.

The second PCR ran roughly 6 to 12 cycles with a sample-barcoded 5' primer and J-beta primers. TCRdb ran MiXCR on the 5' RACE reads and lists one entry per CDR3 protein. The sample lists roughly 500,000 distinct CDR3 sequences, less than 25% occurring once. Turning to this clonotype: The antigen is unknown.

The CDR3 totals 13 residues. Germline loops: CDR1 LNHDA, CDR2 SQIVND (reference sequence). Donation came from healthy Caucasian individuals in Russia who were aged roughly 6 to 100. The sample, around 10 milliliters of peripheral blood, was drawn from each donor. This sample also belongs to another study, concerning T cells of mothers and their children. That study adds: Overlap in related mother-child pairs always slightly exceeded unrelated pairs, never significantly.

This chain uses TRBV19 with TRBJ2-7; D remains unclear. The end of the DNA is better explained by TRBJ2-5, so the J call may be wrong. Source material: blood. The TCR sequence derives from a boy between 5 and 17 years old in good health. The CDR3 protein is CASSMVGQETQYF. CDR3 nucleotide sequence: TGTGCCAGTAGTATGGTCGGCCAAGAGACCCAGTACTTC.